The 7 T cell receptor beta chains in this list originate from one sample, sequenced in a study of blood T cell repertoires in COVID-19. TCRdb's table, derived via immunoSEQ multiplex PCR, lists solely in-frame clones and lacks some. The top ten hold approximately 10% of the sample, which has around 100,000 clones, approximately 89% seen once. The material sequenced was peripheral blood. These receptors came from a woman younger than 45 with acute or convalescent COVID-19.

The chain uses TRBV5-1 and TRBJ2-7; D perhaps matches TRBD1 (6 bases). The V gene's germline CDR1 is SGHRS and CDR2 YFSETQ. The V end was cut by 7 bases, the J end by 3 bases, with 11 bases between. There are 12 residues in the CDR3. The CDR3 DNA follows: TGCGCCAGCTCCAACAGGGACTACGAGCAGTACTTC. It is translated as CASSNRDYEQYF.

A word on this clone: Other DNA sequences in this sample translate to the same CDR3. V usage is TRBV7-9 and J usage is TRBJ2-3, with 10 bases aligning to TRBD2. Germline CDR1 is SEHNR and CDR2 is FQNEAQ (reference sequence). This CDR3 has 14 residues. Trimming removed 3 bases from V and 4 bases from J; junction bases left unmatched: 1. The CDR3 coding sequence is TGTGCCAGCAGCTTGAGCGGGGGGGCAGATACGCAGTATTTT. This gives the protein CASSLSGGADTQYF.

The V call is TRBV5-6, the J call TRBJ2-7; 8 nucleotides align to TRBD1. CDR1 and CDR2 (germline): SGHDT, YYEEEE. The length of the CDR3 is 14 residues. The ends lost 3 bases at V and 0 bases at J; junction bases unmatched: 2. The CDR3 DNA follows: TGTGCCAGCAGCTGGACAGGGCCCTCCTACGAGCAGTACTTC. Translating gives CASSWTGPSYEQYF.

The chain employs TRBV2 and TRBJ1-6; D possibly corresponds to TRBD1 (6 bases). V was trimmed by 7 bases and J by 8 bases, leaving 12 bases between them. Germline loops: CDR1 SNHLY, CDR2 FYNNEI. The CDR3 runs to 13 residues. The CDR3 spells CASKDSFDSPLHF. CDR3 DNA: TGTGCCAGCAAGGACAGTTTTGATTCACCCCTCCACTTT.

This clone turned up a few times. The chain joins TRBV9 to TRBJ2-7, with TRBD2 matching over 9 bases. V trimming: 4 bases; J trimming: 2 bases; junction bases outside the gene matches: 7. This CDR3 is built from 15 residues. Germline CDR1 reads SGDLS; CDR2 reads YYNGEE. The CDR3 DNA follows: TGTGCCAGCAGCCCCATAGCGGGGGCCACCTACGAGCAGTACTTC. It codes for CASSPIAGATYEQYF.

The V gene is TRBV6-1, the J gene TRBJ1-4; 7 bases are shared with TRBD1. This CDR3 region has 16 residues. Germline-derived CDR1 and CDR2 are MNHNS and SASEGT. The trim removed 5 bases at V and 0 bases at J, leaving 6 bases unmatched. The CDR3: CASSKGTVSTNEKLFF. In DNA, the CDR3 is TGTGCCAGCAGTAAAGGGACAGTTTCAACTAATGAAAAACTGTTTTTT.

This clone has a single count. V gene TRBV6-5 combines with J gene TRBJ1-4; 10 bases match TRBD1. V was pared by 6 bases and J by 8 bases, with 3 bases of the junction left unmatched. CDR3 size: 13 residues. Germline V gene lookup returns CDR1 MNHEY and CDR2 SVGAGI. CDR3 loop: CASRDRGDEKLFF. The DNA for the CDR3 is TGTGCCAGCAGGGACAGGGGGGACGAAAAACTGTTTTTT.